This TCR beta chain was recorded in a study of tumor-infiltrating lymphocytes in primary liver carcinoma. In the study overall: Productive TCRbeta read counts per sample ran from roughly 3.6 to 7.1 million and were similar across tissue types.

There are 12 residues in the CDR3. Germline V gene data show CDR1 as SGHAT and CDR2 as FQNNGV. The study co-extracted DNA and RNA from around 18-30 mg of unsorted bulk tissue. Production of TCR beta cDNA used 400 to 650 ng total RNA together with a constant-region primer. The TCR beta library was amplified through three nested multiplex PCR rounds in a modified ARM-PCR procedure. TRBV1-TRBV30 forward primers paired with a C-beta reverse primer drove the first two PCR rounds, about 9 cycles each. TCRdb redid the calling of the multiplex PCR reads with MiXCR, one entry per CDR3 protein. The table records 20,000 to 25,000 distinct CDR3 sequences, about 80% of them present only once.

Specimen: liver tumor tissue from sampling region 1. Regarding subset: tumor region T1, superior pole. The chain couples TRBV11-2 to TRBJ2-7; 8 bases line up with TRBD2. The receptor was derived from a woman aged 30 to 39 with primary liver carcinoma and hepatitis B virus infection. CDR3 region: CFSGGSSYEQYF. The CDR3 coding sequence is TGTTTCAGCGGGGGTAGCTCCTACGAGCAGTACTTC.